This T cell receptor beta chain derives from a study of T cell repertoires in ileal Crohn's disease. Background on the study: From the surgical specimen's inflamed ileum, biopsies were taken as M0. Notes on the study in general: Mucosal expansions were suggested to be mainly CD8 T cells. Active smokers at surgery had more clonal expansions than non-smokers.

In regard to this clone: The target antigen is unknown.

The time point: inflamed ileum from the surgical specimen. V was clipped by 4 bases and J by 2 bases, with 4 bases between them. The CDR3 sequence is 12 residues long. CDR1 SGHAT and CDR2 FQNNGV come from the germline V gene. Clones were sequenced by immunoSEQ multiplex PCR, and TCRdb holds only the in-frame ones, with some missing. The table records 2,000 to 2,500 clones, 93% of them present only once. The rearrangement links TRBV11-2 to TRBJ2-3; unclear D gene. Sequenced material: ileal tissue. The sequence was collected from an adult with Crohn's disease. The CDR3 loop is CASSSDTDTQYF. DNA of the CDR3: TGTGCCAGCAGCTCAGACACAGATACGCAGTATTTT.